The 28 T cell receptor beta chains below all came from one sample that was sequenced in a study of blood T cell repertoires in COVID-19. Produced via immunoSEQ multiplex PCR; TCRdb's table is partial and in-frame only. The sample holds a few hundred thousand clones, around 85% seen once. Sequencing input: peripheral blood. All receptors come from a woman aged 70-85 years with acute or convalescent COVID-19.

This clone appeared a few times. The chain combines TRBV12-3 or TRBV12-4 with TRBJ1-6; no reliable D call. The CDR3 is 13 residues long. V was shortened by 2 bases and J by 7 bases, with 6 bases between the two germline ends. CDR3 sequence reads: CASSLPGNSPLHF. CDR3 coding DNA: TGTGCCAGCAGTTTACCGGGGAATTCACCCCTCCACTTT.

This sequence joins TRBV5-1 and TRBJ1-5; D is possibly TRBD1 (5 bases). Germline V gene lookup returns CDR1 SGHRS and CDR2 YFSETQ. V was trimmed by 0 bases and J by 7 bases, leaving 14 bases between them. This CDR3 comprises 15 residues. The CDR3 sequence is CASSLGGGVQQPQHF. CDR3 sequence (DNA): TGCGCCAGCAGCTTGGGAGGAGGGGTACAACAGCCCCAGCATTTT.

The CDR3 sequence: CASSLALVLTSGNEQFF. The CDR3 DNA follows: TGCGCCAGCAGCTTGGCCCTTGTACTGACTAGCGGCAATGAGCAGTTCTTC. This rearrangement joins TRBV5-1 to TRBJ2-1; 9 bases are shared with TRBD2. The CDR3 runs to 17 residues. CDR1 and CDR2 (germline): SGHRS, YFSETQ. V gave up 0 bases and J gave up 6 bases; unmatched junction bases: 10. Together with reference TRBV5-1 and TRBJ2-1, the CDR3 gives the full variable domain: KAGVTQTPRYLIKTRGQQVTLSCSPISGHRSVSWYQQTPGQGLQFLFEYFSETQRNKGNFPGRFSGRQFSNSRSEMNVSTLELGDSALYLCASSLALVLTSGNEQFFGPGTRLTVL.

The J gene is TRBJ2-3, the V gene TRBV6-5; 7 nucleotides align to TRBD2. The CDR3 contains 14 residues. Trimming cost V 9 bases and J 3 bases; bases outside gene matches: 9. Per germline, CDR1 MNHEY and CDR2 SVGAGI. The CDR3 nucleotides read TGTGCCAGTAGACGAGTGGGGGGGACAGATACGCAGTATTTT. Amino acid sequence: CASRRVGGTDTQYF.

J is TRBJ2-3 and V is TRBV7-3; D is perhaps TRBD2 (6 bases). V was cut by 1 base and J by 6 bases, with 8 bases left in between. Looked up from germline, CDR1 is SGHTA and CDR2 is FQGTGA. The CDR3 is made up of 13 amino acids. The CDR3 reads CASSLIAGDTQYF. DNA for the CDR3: TGTGCCAGCAGCTTAATTGCGGGGGATACGCAGTATTTT.

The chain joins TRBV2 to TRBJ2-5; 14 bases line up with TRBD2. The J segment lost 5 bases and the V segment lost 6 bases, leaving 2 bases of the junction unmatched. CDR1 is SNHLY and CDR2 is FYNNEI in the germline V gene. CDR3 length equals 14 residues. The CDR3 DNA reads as TGTGCCAGCAGCAGACTAGCGGGGGGGGAGACCCAGTACTTC. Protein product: CASSRLAGGETQYF.

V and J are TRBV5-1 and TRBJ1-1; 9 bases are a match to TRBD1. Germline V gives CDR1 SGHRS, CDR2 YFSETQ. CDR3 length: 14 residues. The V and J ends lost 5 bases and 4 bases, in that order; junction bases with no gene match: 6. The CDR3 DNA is TGCGCCAGCAGGACCGACAGGGGGTTCACTGAAGCTTTCTTT. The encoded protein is CASRTDRGFTEAFF. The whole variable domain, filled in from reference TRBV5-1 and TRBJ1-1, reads KAGVTQTPRYLIKTRGQQVTLSCSPISGHRSVSWYQQTPGQGLQFLFEYFSETQRNKGNFPGRFSGRQFSNSRSEMNVSTLELGDSALYLCASRTDRGFTEAFFGQGTRLTVV.

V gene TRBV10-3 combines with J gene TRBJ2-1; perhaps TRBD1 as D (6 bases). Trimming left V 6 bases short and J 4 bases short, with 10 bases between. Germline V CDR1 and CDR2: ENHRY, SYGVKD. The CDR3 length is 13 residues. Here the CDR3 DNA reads TGTGCCATCAGGAAGGACAGTTACAATGAGCAGTTCTTC. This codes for CAIRKDSYNEQFF.

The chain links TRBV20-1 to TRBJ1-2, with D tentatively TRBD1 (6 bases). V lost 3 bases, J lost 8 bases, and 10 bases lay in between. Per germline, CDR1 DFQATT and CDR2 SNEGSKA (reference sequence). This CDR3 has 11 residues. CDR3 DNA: TGCAGTGCTAGGAACAGGGAGGGCTACACCTTC. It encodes CSARNREGYTF.

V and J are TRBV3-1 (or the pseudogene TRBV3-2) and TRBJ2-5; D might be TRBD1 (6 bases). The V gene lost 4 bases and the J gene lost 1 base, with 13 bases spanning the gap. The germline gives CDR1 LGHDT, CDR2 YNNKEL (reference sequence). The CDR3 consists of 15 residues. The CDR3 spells CASSLLRGGQETQYF. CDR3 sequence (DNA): TGTGCCAGCAGCCTTTTGAGAGGGGGCCAAGAGACCCAGTACTTC.

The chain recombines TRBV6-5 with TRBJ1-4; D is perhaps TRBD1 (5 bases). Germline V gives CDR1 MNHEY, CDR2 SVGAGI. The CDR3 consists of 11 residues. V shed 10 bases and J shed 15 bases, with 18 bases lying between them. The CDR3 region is CATGLKGSVFF. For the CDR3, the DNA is TGTGCCACGGGACTTAAAGGTTCGGTGTTTTTT.

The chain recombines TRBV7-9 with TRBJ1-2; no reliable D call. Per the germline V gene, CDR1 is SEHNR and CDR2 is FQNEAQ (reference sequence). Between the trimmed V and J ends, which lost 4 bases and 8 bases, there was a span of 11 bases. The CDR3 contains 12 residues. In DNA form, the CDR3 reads TGTGCCAGCAGCTCAGCCGTCCAGGGCTACACCTTC. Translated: CASSSAVQGYTF.

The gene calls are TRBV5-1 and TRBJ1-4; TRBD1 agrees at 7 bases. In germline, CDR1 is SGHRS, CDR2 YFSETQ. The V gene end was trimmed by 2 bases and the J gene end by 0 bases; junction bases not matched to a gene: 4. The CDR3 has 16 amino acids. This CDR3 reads CASSLVTGATNEKLFF. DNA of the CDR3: TGCGCCAGCAGCTTAGTTACAGGGGCAACTAATGAAAAACTGTTTTTT.

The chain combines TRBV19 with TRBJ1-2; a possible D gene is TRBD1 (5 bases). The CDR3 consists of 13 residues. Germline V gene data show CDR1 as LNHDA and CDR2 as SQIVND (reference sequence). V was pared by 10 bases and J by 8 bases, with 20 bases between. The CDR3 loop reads CAIGDSGRQGYTF. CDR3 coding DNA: TGTGCCATTGGGGACTCCGGGCGTCAAGGCTACACCTTC.

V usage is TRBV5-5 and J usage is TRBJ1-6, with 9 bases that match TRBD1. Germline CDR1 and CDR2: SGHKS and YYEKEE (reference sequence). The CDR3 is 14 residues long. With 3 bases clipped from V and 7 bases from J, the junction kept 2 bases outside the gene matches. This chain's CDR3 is CASSSDRGNSPLHF. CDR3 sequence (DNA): TGTGCCAGCAGCTCGGACAGGGGAAATTCACCCCTCCACTTT.

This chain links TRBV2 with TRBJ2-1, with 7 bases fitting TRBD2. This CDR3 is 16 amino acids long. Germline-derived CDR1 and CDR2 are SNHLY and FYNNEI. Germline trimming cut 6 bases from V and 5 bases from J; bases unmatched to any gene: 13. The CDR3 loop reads CASRGFSAGVHNEQFF. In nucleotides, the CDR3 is TGTGCCAGCAGGGGGTTTAGTGCGGGGGTCCACAATGAGCAGTTCTTC.

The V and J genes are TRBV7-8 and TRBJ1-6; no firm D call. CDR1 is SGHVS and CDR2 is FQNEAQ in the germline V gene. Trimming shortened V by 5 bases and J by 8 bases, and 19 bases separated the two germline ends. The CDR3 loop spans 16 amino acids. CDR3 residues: CASSPGWEALYSPLHF. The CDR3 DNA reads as TGTGCCAGCAGCCCGGGATGGGAGGCTCTATATTCACCCCTCCACTTT.

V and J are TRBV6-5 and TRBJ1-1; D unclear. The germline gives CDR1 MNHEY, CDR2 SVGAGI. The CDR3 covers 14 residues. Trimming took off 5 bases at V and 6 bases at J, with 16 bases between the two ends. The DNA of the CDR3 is TGTGCCAGCAGTCTGCGGCGGTCTTCAGCTGAAGCTTTCTTT. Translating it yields CASSLRRSSAEAFF.

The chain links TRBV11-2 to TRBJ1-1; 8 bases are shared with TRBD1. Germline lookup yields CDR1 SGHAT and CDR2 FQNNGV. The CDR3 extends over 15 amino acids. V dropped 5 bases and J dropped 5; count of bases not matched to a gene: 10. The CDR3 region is CASSPNRGMRTEAFF. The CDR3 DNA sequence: TGTGCCAGCAGCCCAAACAGGGGGATGCGGACTGAAGCTTTCTTT.

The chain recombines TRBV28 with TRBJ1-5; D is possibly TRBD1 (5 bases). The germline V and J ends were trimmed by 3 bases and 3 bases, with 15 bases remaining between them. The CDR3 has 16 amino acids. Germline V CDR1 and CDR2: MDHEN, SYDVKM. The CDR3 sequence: CASSFAGLAANQPQHF. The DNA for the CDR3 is TGTGCCAGCAGTTTCGCAGGGTTGGCCGCCAATCAGCCCCAGCATTTT.

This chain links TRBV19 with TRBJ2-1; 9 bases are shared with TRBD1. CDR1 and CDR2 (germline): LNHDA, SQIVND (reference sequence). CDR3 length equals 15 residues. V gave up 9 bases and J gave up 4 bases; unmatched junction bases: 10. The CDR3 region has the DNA TGTGCCAGCAGACGAGGGACAGGGACTTACAATGAGCAGTTCTTC. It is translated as CASRRGTGTYNEQFF. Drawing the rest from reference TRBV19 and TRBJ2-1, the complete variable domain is DGGITQSPKYLFRKEGQNVTLSCEQNLNHDAMYWYRQDPGQGLRLIYYSQIVNDFQKGDIAEGYSVSREKKESFPLTVTSAQKNPTAFYLCASRRGTGTYNEQFFGPGTRLTVL.

The CDR3 sequence is CASSYWGQGRYGYTF. The CDR3 bases are TGTGCCAGCTCGTATTGGGGACAGGGTCGGTATGGCTACACCTTC. The gene calls are TRBV6-5 and TRBJ1-2; 9 nucleotides agree with TRBD1. The germline gives CDR1 MNHEY, CDR2 SVGAGI. There are 15 residues in the CDR3. V shed 8 bases, J shed 5 bases, and the junction held 12 bases outside the gene matches.

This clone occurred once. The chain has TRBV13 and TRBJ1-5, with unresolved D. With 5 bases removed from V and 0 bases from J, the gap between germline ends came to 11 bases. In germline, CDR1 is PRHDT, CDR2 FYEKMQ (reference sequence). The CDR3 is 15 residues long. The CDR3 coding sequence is TGTGCCAGCAGCCTGGGCCCGTTTAGCAATCAGCCCCAGCATTTT. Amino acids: CASSLGPFSNQPQHF.

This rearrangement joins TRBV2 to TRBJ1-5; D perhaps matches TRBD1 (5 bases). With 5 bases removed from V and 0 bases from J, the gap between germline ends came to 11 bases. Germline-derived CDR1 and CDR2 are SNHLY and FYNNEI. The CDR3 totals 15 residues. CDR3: CASSNQGYSNQPQHF. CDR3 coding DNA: TGTGCCAGCAGTAACCAGGGTTATAGCAATCAGCCCCAGCATTTT.

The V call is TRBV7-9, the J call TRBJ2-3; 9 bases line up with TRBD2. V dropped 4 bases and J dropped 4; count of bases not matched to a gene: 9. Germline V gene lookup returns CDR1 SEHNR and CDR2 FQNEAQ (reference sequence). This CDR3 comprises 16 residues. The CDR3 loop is CASSSSGTSYPDTQYF. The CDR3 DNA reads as TGTGCCAGCAGCTCCTCAGGGACTAGCTACCCAGATACGCAGTATTTT.

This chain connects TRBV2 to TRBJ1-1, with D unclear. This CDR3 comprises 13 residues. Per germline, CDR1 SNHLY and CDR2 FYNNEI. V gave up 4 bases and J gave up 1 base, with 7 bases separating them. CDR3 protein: CASSGEQNTEAFF. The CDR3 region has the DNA TGTGCCAGCAGTGGCGAGCAGAACACTGAAGCTTTCTTT.

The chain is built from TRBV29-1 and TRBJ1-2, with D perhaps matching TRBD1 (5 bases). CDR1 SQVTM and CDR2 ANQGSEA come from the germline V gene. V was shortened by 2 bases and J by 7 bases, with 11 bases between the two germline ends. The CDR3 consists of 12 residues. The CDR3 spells CSVETGEGGYTF. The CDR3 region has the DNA TGCAGCGTTGAAACGGGGGAAGGTGGCTACACCTTC.

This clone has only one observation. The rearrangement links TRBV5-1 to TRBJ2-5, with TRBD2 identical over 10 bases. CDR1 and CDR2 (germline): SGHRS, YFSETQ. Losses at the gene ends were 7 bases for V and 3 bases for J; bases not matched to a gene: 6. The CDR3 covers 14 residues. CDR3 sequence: CASCLLAGEETQYF. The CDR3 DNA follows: TGCGCCAGCTGCCTTCTAGCGGGGGAAGAGACCCAGTACTTC.